This record concerns one T cell receptor (beta chain) sequence. This entry comes from a study of OX40 agonist ivuxolimab in advanced cancers. The V and J ends lost 0 bases and 3 bases respectively, with 6 bases between them. The germline gives CDR1 MNHEY, CDR2 SVGAGI. This CDR3 contains 13 residues. Sequencing used immunoSEQ multiplex PCR; TCRdb keeps in-frame clones, though not all of them. The sample lists 45,000 to 60,000 clones; around nine tenths were seen once. The V and J genes are TRBV6-5 and TRBJ2-7; no definite D call. This clonotype was obtained from an adult with an advanced solid tumor such as melanoma, head and neck, liver or kidney cancer. This material consisted of CD4+ or CD8+ T cells sorted from blood, taken in a trial of the OX40 agonist ivuxolimab. The CDR3 sequence is CASSYSFGYEQYF. The CDR3 nucleotides are TGTGCCAGCAGTTACTCTTTTGGCTACGAGCAGTACTTC.